The 15 T cell receptor beta chains given below trace back to one sample, sequenced in a study of liver allograft versus peripheral blood T cells. The wider study: Intrahepatic T cell receptor repertoires from transplanted livers were compared against repertoires in recipients' peripheral blood.

Using its own MiXCR run on the reads, TCRdb lists one record per CDR3 protein. The sample yields 10,000 or so distinct CDR3 sequences, less than 20% seen once. The receptors here all came from a human patient who had a liver transplant. Some of the T cells might come from the graft donor.

This clonotype was recorded a few times. The chain links TRBV6-5 to TRBJ1-2, with 8 nucleotides matching TRBD1. The CDR3 contains 12 residues. The V and J ends lost 10 bases and 8 bases, in that order; junction bases with no gene match: 9. Germline loops: CDR1 MNHEY, CDR2 SVGAGI. The CDR3 protein is CAIRGLREGYTF. In DNA, the CDR3 is TGTGCCATCAGGGGGCTGAGGGAAGGCTACACCTTC.

This clonotype is medium-sized (0.01 to 0.1%) within its sample. The DNA for the CDR3 is TGTGCCAGTAGTCAGGGACGAGAAAAACTGTTTTTT. Translated, it gives CASSQGREKLFF. This chain connects TRBV19 to TRBJ1-4, with a tentative D call TRBD1 (5 bases). V dropped 5 bases and J dropped 8 bases, with 9 bases sitting between them. The CDR3 runs 12 residues. Germline CDR1 is LNHDA and CDR2 is SQIVND (reference sequence).

The chain employs TRBV20-1 and TRBJ2-4, with D possibly TRBD1 on 5 matching bases. Trimming took off 3 bases at V and 2 bases at J, with 8 bases between the two ends. CDR1 and CDR2 from the germline V gene are DFQATT and SNEGSKA (reference sequence). The CDR3 sequence is 13 residues long. CDR3 nucleotide sequence: TGCAGTGCTAGTCGGACATCCAAAAACATTCAGTACTTC. Protein sequence: CSASRTSKNIQYF.

This clonotype was recorded a few times. The V and J genes are TRBV6-2 or TRBV6-3 and TRBJ1-2, with a weak D call TRBD1 (5 bases). The CDR3 length is 13 residues. V was cut by 6 bases and J by 4 bases, with 12 bases left in between. From germline, CDR1 is MNHEY and CDR2 SVGEGT. CDR3 bases: TGTGCCAGCAGAACACAGGTGATCTATGGCTACACCTTC. It is translated as CASRTQVIYGYTF.

This clonotype was recorded at least ten times. The J gene is TRBJ1-1, the V gene TRBV28; D call uncertain. Per germline, CDR1 MDHEN and CDR2 SYDVKM. V lost 4 bases and J lost 3, with 15 bases in between. The CDR3 has 15 amino acids. In DNA form, the CDR3 reads TGTGCCAGCAGTTCTTTGGGGTCGGCGGACACTGAAGCTTTCTTT. It codes for CASSSLGSADTEAFF.

This clonotype was counted a few times. V gene TRBV6-5 combines with J gene TRBJ1-6; D uncertain. This CDR3 contains 16 residues. From germline, CDR1 is MNHEY and CDR2 SVGAGI. The ends were cut back, 10 bases at V and 1 base at J, with 17 bases in the middle. CDR3 DNA sequence: TGTGCCACCACCCTCGGACCATCATCCTATAATTCACCCCTCCACTTT. Protein sequence: CATTLGPSSYNSPLHF.

This clonotype is medium-sized in the sample. This CDR3 reads CASRRETGHSPLHF. CDR3 sequence (DNA): TGTGCCAGCAGGCGGGAGACAGGCCATTCACCCCTCCACTTT. V usage is TRBV6-5 and J usage is TRBJ1-6; maybe TRBD1 (6 bases). The V end was cut by 6 bases, the J end by 8 bases, with 14 bases between. CDR3 length: 14 amino acids. Germline assignment: CDR1 MNHEY and CDR2 SVGAGI.

By share, this clonotype ranks as medium-sized. The rearrangement links TRBV7-9 to TRBJ1-2, with D uncertain. V was cut by 5 bases and J by 6 bases, with 7 bases left in between. This CDR3 has 11 residues. The V gene's germline CDR1 is SEHNR and CDR2 FQNEAQ (reference sequence). The CDR3 loop is CASSNRDGYTF. CDR3 in DNA: TGTGCCAGCAGCAACAGAGATGGCTACACCTTC.

The sample holds a few counts of this clonotype. The chain joins TRBV11-2 to TRBJ1-6; 7 bases align to TRBD1. Losses at the gene ends were 5 bases for V and 10 bases for J; bases not matched to a gene: 14. The CDR3 length is 16 residues. CDR1 is SGHAT and CDR2 is FQNNGV in the germline V gene. CDR3 nucleotides: TGTGCCAGCAGCCGATGGATGACAGGGATCTCCTCACCCCTCCACTTT. It encodes CASSRWMTGISSPLHF. The whole variable domain, remainder taken from reference TRBV11-2 and TRBJ1-6, is EAGVAQSPRYKIIEKRQSVAFWCNPISGHATLYWYQQILGQGPKLLIQFQNNGVVDDSQLPKDRFSAERLKGVDSTLKIQPAKLEDSAVYLCASSRWMTGISSPLHFGNGTRLTVT.

This clonotype was detected many times. The chain carries TRBV6-5 and TRBJ1-6, with D possibly being TRBD1 (6 bases). V lost 2 bases and J 7 bases, leaving 12 bases between the germline ends. The CDR3 is 15 amino acids. The germline V gene encodes CDR1 MNHEY and CDR2 SVGAGI. The CDR3 loop reads CASSYQGHQNSPLHF. In nucleotides, the CDR3 is TGTGCCAGCAGTTACCAGGGGCATCAGAATTCACCCCTCCACTTT.

V is TRBV28 and J is TRBJ1-5, with D perhaps TRBD1 (5 bases). The V end lost 9 bases, the J end lost 5 bases, and 20 bases lay between the germline ends. The CDR3 sequence is 15 residues long. Germline assignment: CDR1 MDHEN and CDR2 SYDVKM. The CDR3 reads CASKTSGQSHQPQHF. In DNA, the CDR3 is TGTGCCAGTAAAACCTCGGGGCAGAGCCATCAGCCCCAGCATTTT.

Ten or more counts support this clonotype. The chain carries TRBV6-6 and TRBJ1-5; D is perhaps TRBD1 (6 bases). This CDR3 has 15 amino acids. Trimming stripped 2 bases from V and 2 bases from J, with 10 bases between. Germline V gene sequence: CDR1 MNHNY, CDR2 SVGAGI (reference sequence). As DNA, the CDR3 is TGTGCCAGCAGTTACAGGGGGGGCGGCAATCAGCCCCAGCATTTT. Encoded protein: CASSYRGGGNQPQHF.

This chain joins TRBV27 and TRBJ2-7; TRBD1 matches at 7 bases. V shed 0 bases, J shed 2 bases, and the junction held 7 bases outside the gene matches. Germline V CDR1 and CDR2: MNHEY, SMNVEV (reference sequence). CDR3 size: 16 residues. The CDR3 bases are TGTGCCAGCAGTTTATCGGCCACAGGGGACCCCTACGAGCAGTACTTC. Translating gives CASSLSATGDPYEQYF.

The chain uses TRBV20-1 and TRBJ2-7, with 10 nucleotides matching TRBD1. There are 13 residues in the CDR3. Germline V CDR1 and CDR2: DFQATT, SNEGSKA (reference sequence). The CDR3 coding sequence is TGCAGCTCCGGGGGACAGGGGTCTTACGAGCAGTACTTC. Its protein is CSSGGQGSYEQYF.

This clonotype rates as medium-sized. The chain uses TRBV10-3 and TRBJ2-3; weak D call: TRBD1 (5 bases). CDR1 is ENHRY and CDR2 is SYGVKD in the germline V gene. This CDR3 has 13 residues. V was cut by 8 bases and J by 4 bases, with 13 bases left in between. The CDR3 coding sequence is TGTGCCATCGGCAGGGTAGACCCAGATACGCAGTATTTT. It is translated as CAIGRVDPDTQYF.